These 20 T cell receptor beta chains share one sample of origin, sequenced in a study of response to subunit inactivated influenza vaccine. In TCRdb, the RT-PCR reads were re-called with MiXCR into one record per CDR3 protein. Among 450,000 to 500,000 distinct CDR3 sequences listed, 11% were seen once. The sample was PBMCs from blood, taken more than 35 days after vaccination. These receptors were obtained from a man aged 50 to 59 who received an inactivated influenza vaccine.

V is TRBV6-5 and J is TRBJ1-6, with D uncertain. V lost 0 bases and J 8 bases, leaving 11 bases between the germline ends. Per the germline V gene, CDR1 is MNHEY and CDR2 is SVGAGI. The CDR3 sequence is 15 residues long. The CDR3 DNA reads TGTGCCAGCAGTTACTCTCCCGGTTTGGATTCACCCCTCCACTTT. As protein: CASSYSPGLDSPLHF.

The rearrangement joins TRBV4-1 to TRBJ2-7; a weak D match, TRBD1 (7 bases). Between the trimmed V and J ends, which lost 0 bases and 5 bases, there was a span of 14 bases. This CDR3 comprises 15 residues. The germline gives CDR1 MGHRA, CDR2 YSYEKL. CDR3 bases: TGCGCCAGCAGCCAAGATCCCAGGGGGGCGAACGAGCAGTACTTC. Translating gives CASSQDPRGANEQYF.

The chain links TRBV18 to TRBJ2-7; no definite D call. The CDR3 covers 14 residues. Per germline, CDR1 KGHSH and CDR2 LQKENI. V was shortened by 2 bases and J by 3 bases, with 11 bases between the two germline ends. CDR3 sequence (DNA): TGTGCCAGCTCACCAGGATTTGCGGTCTACGAGCAGTACTTC. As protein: CASSPGFAVYEQYF.

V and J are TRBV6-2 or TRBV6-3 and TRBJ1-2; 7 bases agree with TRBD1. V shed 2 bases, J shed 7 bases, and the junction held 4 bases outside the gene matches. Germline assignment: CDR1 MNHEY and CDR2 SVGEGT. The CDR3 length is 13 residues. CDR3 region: CASSYPGTVGYTF. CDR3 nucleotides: TGTGCCAGCAGTTACCCGGGGACAGTTGGCTACACCTTC.

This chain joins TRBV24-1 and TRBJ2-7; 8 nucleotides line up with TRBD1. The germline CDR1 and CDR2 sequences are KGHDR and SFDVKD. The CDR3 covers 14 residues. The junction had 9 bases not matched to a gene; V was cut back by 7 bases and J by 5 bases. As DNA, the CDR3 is TGTGCCACCAGAATCCGGGACAGGAGGAACGAGCAGTACTTC. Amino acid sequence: CATRIRDRRNEQYF.

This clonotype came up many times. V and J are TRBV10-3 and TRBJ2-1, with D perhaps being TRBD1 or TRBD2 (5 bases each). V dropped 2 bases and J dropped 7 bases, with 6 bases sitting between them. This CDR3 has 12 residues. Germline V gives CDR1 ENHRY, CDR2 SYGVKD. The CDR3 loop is CAISEEGNEQFF. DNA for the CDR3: TGTGCCATCAGTGAGGAGGGGAATGAGCAGTTCTTC.

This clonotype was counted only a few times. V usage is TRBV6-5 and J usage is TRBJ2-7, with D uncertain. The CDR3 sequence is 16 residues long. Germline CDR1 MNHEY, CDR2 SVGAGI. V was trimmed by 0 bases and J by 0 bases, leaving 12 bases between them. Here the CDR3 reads CASSYSGPWGSYEQYF. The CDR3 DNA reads TGTGCCAGCAGTTACTCCGGGCCATGGGGCTCCTACGAGCAGTACTTC.

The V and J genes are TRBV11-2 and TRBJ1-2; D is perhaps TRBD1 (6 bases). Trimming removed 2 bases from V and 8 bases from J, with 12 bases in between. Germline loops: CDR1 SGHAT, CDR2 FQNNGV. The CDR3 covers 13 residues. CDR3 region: CASSLNEQGGYTF. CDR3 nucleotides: TGTGCCAGCAGCTTAAATGAACAGGGCGGCTACACCTTC.

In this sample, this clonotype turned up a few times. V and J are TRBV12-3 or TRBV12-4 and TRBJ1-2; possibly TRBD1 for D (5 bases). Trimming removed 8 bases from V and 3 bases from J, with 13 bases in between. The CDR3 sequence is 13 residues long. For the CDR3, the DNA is TGTGCCAGCGGCAAGGGGCCGTACTATGGCTACACCTTC. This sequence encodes CASGKGPYYGYTF.

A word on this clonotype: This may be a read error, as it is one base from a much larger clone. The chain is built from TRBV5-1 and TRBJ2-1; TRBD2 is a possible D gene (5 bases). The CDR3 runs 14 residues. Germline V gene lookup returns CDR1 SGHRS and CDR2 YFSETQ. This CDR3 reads CASSFGKTNNEQSF. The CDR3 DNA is TGCGCCAGCAGTTTCGGGAAGACAAACAATGAGCAGTCCTTC.

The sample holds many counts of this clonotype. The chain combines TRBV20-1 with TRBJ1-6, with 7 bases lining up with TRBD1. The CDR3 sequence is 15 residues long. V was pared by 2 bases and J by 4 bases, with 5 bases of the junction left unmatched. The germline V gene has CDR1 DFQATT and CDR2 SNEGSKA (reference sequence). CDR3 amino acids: CSARSGTDYNSPLHF. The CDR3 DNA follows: TGCAGTGCTAGAAGCGGGACAGATTATAATTCACCCCTCCACTTT.

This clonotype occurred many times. Here the CDR3 reads CASPPASRASTDTQYF. As DNA, the CDR3 is TGTGCCAGCCCACCAGCCTCCCGGGCTAGCACAGATACGCAGTATTTT. The chain employs TRBV7-2 and TRBJ2-3; D uncertain. The CDR3 consists of 16 residues. Germline V gene data show CDR1 as SGHTA and CDR2 as FQGNSA. V lost 8 bases and J 0 bases, leaving 18 bases between the germline ends.

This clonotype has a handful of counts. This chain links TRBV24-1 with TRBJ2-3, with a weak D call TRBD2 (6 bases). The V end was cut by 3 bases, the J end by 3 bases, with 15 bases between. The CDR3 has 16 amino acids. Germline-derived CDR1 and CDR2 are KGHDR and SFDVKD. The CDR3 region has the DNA TGTGCCACCAGTGATGGGACTTACCTACGGACAGATACGCAGTATTTT. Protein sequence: CATSDGTYLRTDTQYF.

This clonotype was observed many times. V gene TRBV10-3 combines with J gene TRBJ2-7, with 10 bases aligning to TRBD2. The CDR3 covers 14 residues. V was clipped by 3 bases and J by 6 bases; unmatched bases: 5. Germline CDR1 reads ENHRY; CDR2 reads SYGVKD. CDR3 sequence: CAISDVAGGPEQYF. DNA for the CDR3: TGTGCCATCAGTGACGTAGCGGGAGGCCCCGAGCAGTACTTC.

CDR3 protein: CASSSWPGGGLGYTF. DNA for the CDR3: TGTGCCAGCAGCTCCTGGCCAGGGGGGGGGCTTGGCTACACCTTC. This chain connects TRBV5-6 to TRBJ1-2, with 7 bases that match TRBD1. CDR1 SGHDT and CDR2 YYEEEE come from the germline V gene. This CDR3 has 15 residues. J lost 7 bases, V lost 3 bases, and 12 bases had no gene match. The full variable domain, with the rest looked up from reference TRBV5-6 and TRBJ1-2, is DAGVTQSPTHLIKTRGQQVTLRCSPKSGHDTVSWYQQALGQGPQFIFQYYEEEERQRGNFPDRFSGHQFPNYSSELNVNALLLGDSALYLCASSSWPGGGLGYTFGSGTRLTVV.

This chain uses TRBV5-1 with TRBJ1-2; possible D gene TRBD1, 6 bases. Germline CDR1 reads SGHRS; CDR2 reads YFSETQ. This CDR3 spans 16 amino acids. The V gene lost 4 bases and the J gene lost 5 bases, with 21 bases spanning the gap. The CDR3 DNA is TGCGCCAGCAGCGTATCCGGGACACACCTTGGGTATGGCTACACCTTC. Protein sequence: CASSVSGTHLGYGYTF.

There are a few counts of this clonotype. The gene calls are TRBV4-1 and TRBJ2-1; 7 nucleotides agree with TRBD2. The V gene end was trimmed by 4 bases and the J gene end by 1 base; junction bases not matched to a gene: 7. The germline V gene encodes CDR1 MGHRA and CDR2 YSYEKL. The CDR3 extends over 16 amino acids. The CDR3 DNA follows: TGCGCCAGCAGCCTAGCCGGGGGGTTGTCCTACAATGAGCAGTTCTTC. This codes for CASSLAGGLSYNEQFF.

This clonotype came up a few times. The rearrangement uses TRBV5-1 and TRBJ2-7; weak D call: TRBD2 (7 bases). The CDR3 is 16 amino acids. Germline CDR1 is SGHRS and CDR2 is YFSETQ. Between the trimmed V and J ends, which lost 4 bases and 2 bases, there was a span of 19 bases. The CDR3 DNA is TGCGCCAGCAGCAACAAAATCGGGGGGCCCACCTACGAGCAGTACTTC. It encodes CASSNKIGGPTYEQYF.

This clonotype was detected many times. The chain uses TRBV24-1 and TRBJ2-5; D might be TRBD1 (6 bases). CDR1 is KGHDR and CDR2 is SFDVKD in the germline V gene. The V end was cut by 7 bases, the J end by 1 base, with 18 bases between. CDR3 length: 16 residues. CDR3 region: CATSFGVGHPQETQYF. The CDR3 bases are TGTGCCACCAGCTTTGGGGTGGGACACCCCCAAGAGACCCAGTACTTC.

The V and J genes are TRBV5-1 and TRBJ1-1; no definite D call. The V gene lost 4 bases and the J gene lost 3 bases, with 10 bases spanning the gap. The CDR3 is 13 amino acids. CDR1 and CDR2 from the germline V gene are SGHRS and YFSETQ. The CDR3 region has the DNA TGCGCCAGCAGCCCGACGGCGTACACTGAAGCTTTCTTT. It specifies CASSPTAYTEAFF.